This TCR beta chain was identified in a study of shared clonotypes between healthy human individuals (dated by TCRdb to the early 2020s). In terms of the full investigation: A couple of women and a few men aged 18 to 49 years were included in the cohort. For each donor, CD4 naive and CD4 memory were each given three plates, CD8 naive was given two plates, and CD8 memory was given one plate. Leukapheresis yielded between about 0.9 and 9 billion PBMCs per donor. Blood TCR repertoires of four to six healthy adults were deeply sequenced to estimate repertoire size and the extent of clonotype sharing between individuals. To increase sequencing depth and limit assay-specific biases, different laboratories used diverse techniques to prepare libraries and sequence TCR repertoires.

TCR CDR3 regions were amplified from genomic DNA by multiplex PCR using the deep immunoSEQ assay. For each cell subset, the extracted genomic DNA was distributed evenly across all wells of several immunoSEQ 96-well plates, and each plate served as one replicate. For sorted subsets, approximately 0.2 ug of genomic DNA, equivalent to roughly 33,000 T cell genomes, went into each replicate PCR. Purified libraries were measured with a Qubit 3.0 fluorometer, size-checked on a Bioanalyzer 2100, and measured again with the KAPA Library Quantification kit. Every immunoSEQ 96-well plate was sequenced on a separate single-read 150-cycle Illumina NextSeq 550 flow cell. From the authors' description of their analysis: Because the immunoSEQ output included only junctional sequences and no quality scores, the filtering could not be the same as the filtering used for full-length reads. To assign V/J genes and CDR3, sequences were annotated using PyIR, a Python wrapper for IgBLAST v1.9, with IMGT germline references. Reads were removed for weak V/J assignments (E-value above 1e-6), missing CDR3, stop codons, out-of-frame junctions, or ambiguous translated residues. V3J clonotypes were defined by identical inferred V gene, J gene, and CDR3 amino acid sequence. The percentage overlap between two repertoires was calculated by dividing the number of shared unique clonotypes by the size of the smaller repertoire. Richness of each repertoire was evaluated using RTK rarefaction, the Chao1 estimator, and Recon v2.1 estimates of unobserved clonotypes. For all TCRbeta clonotypes obtained by the gDNA method from four donors, generation probabilities were computed with OLGA. Drawn from immuneACCESS, this table holds only the in-frame rearrangements with V and J called that TCRdb kept. Clones are partly lost; checked studies trace under half to an unresolved V gene and leave the rest unexplained. V, J and clone size were drawn from that table, and D and trimming were deduced from the DNA. The sample profile shows roughly 1,600,000 clones; about 98.5% of them were found once. Jointly, the top ten make up over 0.3% of the sample.

Measured from the cysteine to the phenylalanine, the CDR3 is 15 residues long. CDR3 DNA only is kept here, 45 bases in frame from base 1. The germline V gene specifies SGHTA as CDR1 and FQGNSA as CDR2. Ends trimmed: V by 3 bases, J by 15 bases; bases unmatched to a gene: 10. With respect to this clone: Its recognized antigen is unknown. Within one base of it there is no much larger clone, and no base qualities were kept.

The donors were healthy, HIV-negative adults with no recently reported acute infections or vaccinations. Every donor was a Caucasian adult residing in Nashville, Tennessee, USA. CD4+ T cells were enriched through magnetic negative selection, after which naive cells were positively selected on CD45RA and the remaining negative fraction served as the memory subset. Blood was collected by leukapheresis, and PBMCs were isolated by Ficoll-Histopaque density gradient centrifugation and then cryopreserved in liquid nitrogen vapor phase. Analytical flow cytometry was used to check the purity and quantity of every magnetically sorted T cell population. From each sorted fraction, genomic DNA was isolated and quantified by UV absorbance on a Nanodrop 2000c. Overall study outcomes, separate from this receptor: Even with the large sequencing depth, rarefaction of the sorted-subset datasets indicated that sequencing was incomplete. Naive subsets generally had larger estimated clonotype richness than memory subsets. Because the study included a small number of donors, the genetic and exposure-history diversity represented was limited. Based on pairwise subsampling, the degree of clonotype sharing among donors was expected to be affected by sequencing depth. Sampling was restricted to blood, and TCR repertoires in tissue are likely to differ from TCR repertoires in blood. Clonotypes shared by all four sorted-subset donors showed higher generation probabilities than non-shared clonotypes. When a few donors were compared, the shared fraction of clonotypes was 5% to 6.5% for naive CD4, less than 4% for naive CD8, 2% to 2.5% for memory CD4, and less than 0.45% for memory CD8.

The TCR originated in a man younger than 45 in good health. Sequenced: naive CD4+ T cells sorted from blood. The meaning of the sample's cell subset or site label: CD45RA+ positively selected. The rearrangement combines TRBV7-2 with TRBJ2-1, with 14 bases matching TRBD2. The CDR3 region has the sequence CASSFTSGLAGASFF. The DNA sequence is as follows: TGTGCCAGCAGCTTCACCTCGGGACTAGCGGGAGCTTCGTTCTTC.